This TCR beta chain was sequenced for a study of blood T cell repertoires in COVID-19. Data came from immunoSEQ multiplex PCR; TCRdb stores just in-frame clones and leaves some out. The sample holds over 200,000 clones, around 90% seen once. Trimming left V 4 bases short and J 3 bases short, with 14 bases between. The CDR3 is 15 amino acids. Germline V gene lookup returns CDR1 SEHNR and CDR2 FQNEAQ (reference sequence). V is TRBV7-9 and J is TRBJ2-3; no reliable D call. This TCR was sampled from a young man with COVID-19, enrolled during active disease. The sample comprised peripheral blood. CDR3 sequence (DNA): TGTGCCAGCAGCTCTAGAGCGAGGAAGACAGATACGCAGTATTTT. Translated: CASSSRARKTDTQYF.